Presented here are 5 T cell receptor beta chains from one specimen sequenced in a study of blood T cell repertoires in COVID-19. Method: immunoSEQ multiplex PCR; TCRdb's copy keeps in-frame clones and lacks some. There are 6,500 to 8,500 clones in the sample; around four fifths occur only once, and 15% to 20% lies in the top ten. The sequencing sample was made of peripheral blood. The origin of the receptors is a human donor in a cohort sampled during active COVID-19.

The CDR3 bases are TGCGCCAGCAGCTTGGGTTCAGGGCTTTTGAACACTGAAGCTTTCTTT. Protein sequence: CASSLGSGLLNTEAFF. J is TRBJ1-1 and V is TRBV5-1; perhaps TRBD1 as D (5 bases). Trimming removed 0 bases from V and 0 bases from J, with 12 bases in between. CDR1 is SGHRS and CDR2 is YFSETQ in the germline V gene. The CDR3 is 16 amino acids.

This sequence joins TRBV25-1 and TRBJ1-5; TRBD1 is a possible D gene (5 bases). V lost 2 bases to trimming and J lost 6 bases, with 17 bases between them. Germline V CDR1 and CDR2: MGHDK, SYGVNS. The CDR3 contains 16 residues. CDR3 in amino acids: CASSEPGWGGIQPQHF. CDR3 DNA sequence: TGTGCCAGCAGTGAACCAGGGTGGGGGGGGATTCAGCCCCAGCATTTT.

This clone was seen once. This chain joins TRBV6-2 or TRBV6-3 and TRBJ2-1; 8 nucleotides align to TRBD2. CDR1 is MNHEY and CDR2 is SVGEGT in the germline V gene. The CDR3 has 18 residues. The V segment lost 0 bases and the J segment 1 base; nucleotides outside the gene matches: 8. The CDR3 DNA reads as TGTGCCAGCAGTTACTCCGAAAGGACTAGCAGTTCCTACAATGAGCAGTTCTTC. Amino acids: CASSYSERTSSSYNEQFF.

The chain links TRBV12-2 to TRBJ1-4; TRBD1, the table's D call, lacks a check against the DNA. TRBV12-2 is a known pseudogene. CDR3 length: 16 residues. For the CDR3, the DNA is TGTGCAAGTCGCTTCCTCTCGACAGCAACTAATGAAAAACTGTTTTTT. Protein product: CASRFLSTATNEKLFF.

The J gene is TRBJ2-7, the V gene TRBV7-9, with TRBD2 matching 9 bases. The CDR3 has 16 amino acids. The ends lost 0 bases at V and 4 bases at J; junction bases unmatched: 7. CDR1 and CDR2 (germline): SEHNR, FQNEAQ (reference sequence). CDR3: CASSLARSTSGYEQYF. The CDR3 bases are TGTGCCAGCAGCTTAGCAAGGTCGACTAGCGGATACGAGCAGTACTTC.